The 17 T cell receptor beta chains in this list originate from one sample, sequenced in a study of blood T cell repertoires in COVID-19. Only in-frame clones appear in the TCRdb table, and some are missing; sequencing was by immunoSEQ multiplex PCR. The profile shows under 350,000 clones, around nine tenths of them singletons. The sequencing input was peripheral blood. The receptors derive from a man aged 50 to 59 with acute or convalescent COVID-19.

The chain joins TRBV5-1 to TRBJ1-1; D possibly corresponds to TRBD1 (6 bases). Germline loops: CDR1 SGHRS, CDR2 YFSETQ. V lost 4 bases and J 6 bases, leaving 22 bases between the germline ends. The CDR3 has 16 residues. CDR3 coding DNA: TGCGCCAGCAGCGTGGACGCGGGGGCGTCGTGGGCTGAAGCTTTCTTT. This codes for CASSVDAGASWAEAFF. Using reference TRBV5-1 and TRBJ1-1 for the parts outside the CDR3, the full variable domain is KAGVTQTPRYLIKTRGQQVTLSCSPISGHRSVSWYQQTPGQGLQFLFEYFSETQRNKGNFPGRFSGRQFSNSRSEMNVSTLELGDSALYLCASSVDAGASWAEAFFGQGTRLTVV.

In DNA form, the CDR3 reads TGCGCCAGCAGTGACCGGTCAGGAAACACCATATATTTT. This translates into CASSDRSGNTIYF. The chain uses TRBV10-1 and TRBJ1-3; the D is unclear. V lost 3 bases to trimming and J lost 4 bases, with 7 bases between them. In germline, CDR1 is WNHNN, CDR2 SYGVQD (reference sequence). CDR3 size: 13 residues.

This chain links TRBV6-6 with TRBJ1-6; 9 bases line up with TRBD1. Looked up from germline, CDR1 is MNHNY and CDR2 is SVGAGI (reference sequence). The CDR3 totals 15 residues. The ends lost 7 bases at V and 7 bases at J; junction bases unmatched: 8. CDR3 residues: CASKSRDRVNSPLHF. CDR3 sequence (DNA): TGTGCCAGCAAAAGCCGGGACAGGGTAAATTCACCCCTCCACTTT.

V usage is TRBV5-4 and J usage is TRBJ1-2; D ambiguous. V was cut by 0 bases and J by 0 bases, with 12 bases left in between. The CDR3 spans 16 residues. CDR1 and CDR2 from the germline V gene are SGHNT and YYREEE (reference sequence). The CDR3 coding sequence is TGTGCCAGCAGCTTGGCCCCTACGGTAGCTAACTATGGCTACACCTTC. It specifies CASSLAPTVANYGYTF.

The CDR3 reads CASIRGTNYGYTF. In DNA, the CDR3 is TGTGCCAGCATCAGGGGGACTAACTATGGCTACACCTTC. This sequence joins TRBV2 and TRBJ1-2, with 7 positions matching TRBD1. V gave up 7 bases and J gave up 0 bases; unmatched junction bases: 2. CDR3 length equals 13 residues. Germline CDR1 SNHLY, CDR2 FYNNEI.

The chain is built from TRBV29-1 and TRBJ2-4, with D maybe TRBD1 (6 bases). Germline-derived CDR1 and CDR2 are SQVTM and ANQGSEA. CDR3 size: 16 residues. The V and J ends lost 1 base and 8 bases respectively, with 21 bases between them. CDR3 protein: CSVEGEGGPRWDIQYF. Written as DNA, the CDR3 is TGCAGCGTTGAAGGCGAAGGGGGACCTAGGTGGGACATTCAGTACTTC. Variable domain in full (rest from reference TRBV29-1 and TRBJ2-4): SAVISQKPSRDICQRGTSLTIQCQVDSQVTMMFWYRQQPGQSLTLIATANQGSEATYESGFVIDKFPISRPNLTFSTLTVSNMSPEDSSIYLCSVEGEGGPRWDIQYFGAGTRLSVL.

The chain uses TRBV9 and TRBJ1-1; TRBD1 matches at 9 bases. The germline gives CDR1 SGDLS, CDR2 YYNGEE. This CDR3 spans 14 amino acids. V shed 2 bases, J shed 1 base, and the junction held 0 bases outside the gene matches. The CDR3 coding sequence is TGTGCCAGCAGCGTGGGACAGGGGAACACTGAAGCTTTCTTT. Translating it yields CASSVGQGNTEAFF.

The chain carries TRBV19 and TRBJ1-2; 8 nucleotides line up with TRBD1. The germline V gene encodes CDR1 LNHDA and CDR2 SQIVND (reference sequence). The ends lost 1 base at V and 3 bases at J; junction bases unmatched: 1. The length of the CDR3 is 14 residues. DNA of the CDR3: TGTGCCAGTAGTATAGGGGACAGGCACTATGGCTACACCTTC. Translated, it gives CASSIGDRHYGYTF.

The chain recombines TRBV2 with TRBJ2-7; D is unresolved. Trimming shortened V by 2 bases and J by 9 bases, and 14 bases separated the two germline ends. This CDR3 has 13 residues. CDR1 is SNHLY, CDR2 FYNNEI, per germline. This CDR3 reads CASSETRSTGQYF. The CDR3 DNA reads TGTGCCAGCAGTGAAACTCGCTCTACTGGGCAGTACTTC.

This chain links TRBV5-1 with TRBJ2-7, with a weak D call TRBD1 (6 bases). Looked up from germline, CDR1 is SGHRS and CDR2 is YFSETQ. CDR3 length: 18 amino acids. V lost 1 base and J 0 bases, leaving 20 bases between the germline ends. The CDR3 DNA follows: TGCGCCAGCAGCTTGATTTTAGCTTTCGGGGACACCTCCTACGAGCAGTACTTC. It translates to CASSLILAFGDTSYEQYF.

CDR3 sequence reads: CASSRFEGYNEKLFF. As DNA, the CDR3 is TGTGCCAGCAGCCGTTTCGAGGGCTACAATGAAAAACTGTTTTTT. This chain joins TRBV14 and TRBJ1-4; D is unresolved. The CDR3 runs 15 residues. From germline, CDR1 is SGHDN and CDR2 FVKESK. V lost 4 bases and J lost 5, with 14 bases in between.

This clone was counted only a few times. The V call is TRBV2, the J call TRBJ2-2; D gene uncertain. CDR3 size: 10 residues. Trimming removed 8 bases from V and 8 bases from J, with 6 bases in between. Germline-derived CDR1 and CDR2 are SNHLY and FYNNEI. CDR3 DNA sequence: TGTGCCAGCGGAGTAGGGGAGCTGTTTTTT. Translating it yields CASGVGELFF.

V is TRBV10-3 and J is TRBJ1-1; a possible D gene is TRBD1 (6 bases). The CDR3 is 13 amino acids. Germline V CDR1 and CDR2: ENHRY, SYGVKD. With 3 bases removed from V and 2 bases from J, the gap between germline ends came to 7 bases. The CDR3 DNA is TGTGCCATCAGTGAACAGGGAAACACTGAAGCTTTCTTT. Translating gives CAISEQGNTEAFF.

This chain links TRBV6-5 with TRBJ1-5, with 12 positions matching TRBD1. This CDR3 has 16 amino acids. Looked up from germline, CDR1 is MNHEY and CDR2 is SVGAGI. Unmatched junction bases numbered 2, after V lost 0 bases and J lost 5 bases. This CDR3 is CASSYSGTGGHQPQHF. The DNA for the CDR3 is TGTGCCAGCAGTTACTCAGGGACAGGGGGCCATCAGCCCCAGCATTTT.

For this clone: The sample has other DNA sequences that encode this CDR3 too. The rearrangement uses TRBV29-1 and TRBJ2-7, with 7 bases fitting TRBD1. V lost 4 bases and J lost 0; bases outside the gene matches: 0. Germline values: CDR1 SQVTM, CDR2 ANQGSEA. This CDR3 comprises 12 residues. DNA for the CDR3: TGCAGCGTTGGACAGGGCTCCTACGAGCAGTACTTC. Translated, it gives CSVGQGSYEQYF.

This chain connects TRBV30 to TRBJ1-1; D not certain. V was cut by 2 bases and J by 11 bases, with 15 bases left in between. Germline assignment: CDR1 GTSNPN and CDR2 SVGIG (reference sequence). The CDR3 contains 12 residues. The CDR3 loop is CAWSSVAAMAFF. The CDR3 region has the DNA TGTGCCTGGAGTTCTGTGGCGGCCATGGCTTTCTTT.

The CDR3 region is CASSQSLGGPSYNEQFF. CDR3 nucleotides: TGTGCCAGCAGCCAAAGCTTGGGAGGGCCCTCCTACAATGAGCAGTTCTTC. The chain links TRBV14 to TRBJ2-1, with 7 bases that match TRBD2. The length of the CDR3 is 17 residues. With 2 bases clipped from V and 0 bases from J, the junction kept 7 bases outside the gene matches. The V gene's germline CDR1 is SGHDN and CDR2 FVKESK.